Shown below are 30 T cell receptor beta chains from a single sample sequenced in a study of regulatory T cells in long-lasting Graves disease. Described time point: newly diagnosed GD, antithyroid drugs for less than 3 months. Extracted PBMC RNA gave rise to the TCR library. Arm-PCR of CDR3 regions and iRepertoire HTBI primers were used to build TCR beta libraries. TCRdb re-analysed the multiplex PCR reads in MiXCR, keeping a single row per CDR3 protein. The sample consists of some 340,000 distinct CDR3 sequences, 12% of them appearing once. This sample was also put to use in a study of T cells in Graves' hyperthyroidism and ophthalmopathy.

Sequenced material: peripheral blood mononuclear cells (PBMCs), taken at new diagnosis, from a patient treated with antithyroid drugs. The receptors originated from a woman in her late teens or twenties with Graves disease.

CDR3 coding DNA: TGTGCCAGCAGCTACCCGGGACAGATAATGGAGACCCAGTACTTC. Translated: CASSYPGQIMETQYF. The V gene is TRBV7-2, the J gene TRBJ2-5; 7 nucleotides align to TRBD1. This CDR3 comprises 15 residues. Trimming cost V 4 bases and J 5 bases; bases outside gene matches: 10. CDR1 is SGHTA and CDR2 is FQGNSA in the germline V gene.

The sample holds many counts of this clonotype. The rearrangement joins TRBV29-1 to TRBJ1-1; D is possibly TRBD1 (5 bases). CDR1 is SQVTM and CDR2 is ANQGSEA in the germline V gene. The germline V and J ends were trimmed by 3 bases and 3 bases, with 11 bases remaining between them. This CDR3 contains 13 residues. CDR3 sequence (DNA): TGCAGCGTTGACCCCGGGGCTTACACTGAAGCTTTCTTT. It yields the protein CSVDPGAYTEAFF.

This clonotype has at least ten counts. This chain links TRBV27 with TRBJ2-3, with 11 nucleotides matching TRBD2. Trimming cost V 4 bases and J 4 bases; bases outside gene matches: 10. Germline CDR1 MNHEY, CDR2 SMNVEV (reference sequence). The CDR3 consists of 17 residues. CDR3 nucleotides: TGTGCCAGCAGTTCCCTGTTAATAGCGGGAGGGTCAGATACGCAGTATTTT. Amino acid sequence: CASSSLLIAGGSDTQYF.

This clonotype was seen ten or more times. The chain couples TRBV27 to TRBJ1-1; 7 bases match TRBD1. The CDR3 is 15 residues long. With 0 bases clipped from V and 3 bases from J, the junction kept 4 bases outside the gene matches. Germline V CDR1 and CDR2: MNHEY, SMNVEV (reference sequence). The CDR3 DNA reads as TGTGCCAGCAGTTTATCGCCCCAGGGGGACACTGAAGCTTTCTTT. Encoded protein: CASSLSPQGDTEAFF.

This clonotype was detected ten times or more. This chain uses TRBV12-3 or TRBV12-4 with TRBJ1-2, with TRBD1 matching over 7 bases. V shed 6 bases and J 8 bases; nucleotides not matched to a gene: 12. This CDR3 is built from 14 residues. DNA for the CDR3: TGTGCCAGCAGGGGAAGACAGGGTGCAAACGGCTACACCTTC. Amino acids: CASRGRQGANGYTF.

The V call is TRBV11-2, the J call TRBJ2-1, with D possibly TRBD1 on 5 matching bases. CDR3 length: 14 residues. Trimming removed 2 bases at V and 10 bases at J, with 15 bases between. Germline CDR1 is SGHAT and CDR2 is FQNNGV. Written as DNA, the CDR3 is TGTGCCAGCAGCTTACACCACGCGCAGGGAGAGCAGTTCTTC. This encodes CASSLHHAQGEQFF.

This clonotype was detected many times. J is TRBJ1-5 and V is TRBV3-1; D is ambiguous. Trimming stripped 1 base from V and 6 bases from J, with 7 bases between. Per germline, CDR1 LGHDT and CDR2 YNNKEL (reference sequence). This CDR3 is built from 13 residues. The CDR3 nucleotides read TGTGCCAGCAGCCAAGTCCAAGGTCAGCCCCAGCATTTT. Translation gives CASSQVQGQPQHF.

This clonotype showed up many times. This chain connects TRBV29-1 to TRBJ1-2; weak D call: TRBD1 (5 bases). V lost 7 bases and J lost 2, with 14 bases in between. CDR1 SQVTM and CDR2 ANQGSEA come from the germline V gene. CDR3 length: 13 amino acids. The CDR3 sequence: CSARGRVNYGYTF. The CDR3 nucleotides read TGCAGCGCTAGGGGCAGGGTGAACTATGGCTACACCTTC.

In its sample, this clonotype was seen many times. The chain carries TRBV6-5 and TRBJ2-5; TRBD2 agrees at 8 bases. The CDR3 spans 16 residues. Germline lookup yields CDR1 MNHEY and CDR2 SVGAGI. V trimming: 2 bases; J trimming: 4 bases; junction bases outside the gene matches: 9. The CDR3 nucleotides read TGTGCCAGCAGTTACACCGGGACTAGGGGTGGAGAGACCCAGTACTTC. This gives the protein CASSYTGTRGGETQYF.

Turning to this clonotype: Given a much more abundant clone one base away, this may be a read error. The chain links TRBV10-1 to TRBJ2-3, with 9 bases identical to TRBD1. Germline V gives CDR1 WNHNN, CDR2 SYGVQD (reference sequence). J gave up 14 bases and V 4 bases, and 13 bases lay outside the gene matches. The CDR3 length is 14 residues. The CDR3 sequence: CASSGPGPGTGTYF. CDR3 coding DNA: TGCGCCAGCAGTGGCCCTGGGCCCGGGACAGGGACGTATTTT.

This clonotype was counted many times. The chain employs TRBV18 and TRBJ2-2; D call uncertain. The ends were cut back, 2 bases at V and 8 bases at J, with 12 bases in the middle. Germline loops: CDR1 KGHSH, CDR2 LQKENI. The CDR3 length is 14 residues. CDR3 sequence: CASSPTTDGGELFF. Written as DNA, the CDR3 is TGTGCCAGCTCACCAACCACGGACGGGGGGGAGCTGTTTTTT.

On this clonotype: A much larger clone lies one base from this, so it may be a read error. The chain uses TRBV18 and TRBJ1-2; the D gene is possibly TRBD1 (5 bases). This CDR3 contains 13 residues. The germline V gene has CDR1 KGHSH and CDR2 LQKENI. CDR3 nucleotides: TGTGTCAGCTCACCGGACACCAACTATAGCTACACCTTC. This sequence encodes CVSSPDTNYSYTF.

Many counts were recorded for this clonotype. The V and J genes are TRBV15 and TRBJ1-6, with D possibly TRBD1 on 5 matching bases. The CDR3 is 14 residues long. Germline loops: CDR1 LNHNV, CDR2 YYDKDF (reference sequence). The V end lost 1 base, the J end lost 7 bases, and 8 bases lay between the germline ends. DNA for the CDR3: TGTGCCACCAGCAGAGGACAGCCCAATTCACCCCTCCACTTT. This encodes CATSRGQPNSPLHF.

This clonotype has more than one count but fewer than ten. This rearrangement joins TRBV27 to TRBJ1-5, with TRBD1 identical over 8 bases. The CDR3 is 14 residues long. Trimming cost V 5 bases and J 5 bases; bases outside gene matches: 5. Looked up from germline, CDR1 is MNHEY and CDR2 is SMNVEV (reference sequence). CDR3: CASSRQGSYQPQHF. The DNA for the CDR3 is TGTGCCAGCAGTAGACAGGGGTCCTATCAGCCCCAGCATTTT.

This clonotype was seen many times. J is TRBJ2-1 and V is TRBV7-9, with D perhaps assigned TRBD1 or TRBD2 (5 bases each). This CDR3 has 17 amino acids. The germline gives CDR1 SEHNR, CDR2 FQNEAQ (reference sequence). V shed 6 bases and J shed 8 bases, with 26 bases lying between them. The CDR3 loop is CASRPLDRDLSRDEQFF. DNA of the CDR3: TGTGCCAGCAGACCTTTAGACCGGGACCTCTCCCGGGATGAGCAGTTCTTC.

This clonotype turned up a few times. CDR3 residues: CSAREWAGRTSYEQYF. Here the CDR3 DNA reads TGCAGTGCTAGAGAGTGGGCCGGCAGGACCTCCTACGAGCAGTACTTC. The chain couples TRBV20-1 to TRBJ2-7; D remains ambiguous. CDR3 size: 16 residues. V was clipped by 0 bases and J by 0 bases, with 15 bases between them. Per germline, CDR1 DFQATT and CDR2 SNEGSKA (reference sequence).

On this clonotype: A much larger clone is a single base away; this may be a read error. The rearrangement joins TRBV7-2 to TRBJ2-5; D not resolved. Deletions cut 3 bases from V and 5 bases from J, with 4 bases between. The CDR3 spans 11 residues. Germline V gives CDR1 SGHTA, CDR2 FQGNSA. The CDR3 protein is CASSFYETQYF. CDR3 in DNA: TGTGCCAGCAGCTTCTATGAGACCCAGTACTTC.

This sequence joins TRBV13 and TRBJ2-1; the match to TRBD2 covers 11 bases. The CDR3 has 14 residues. Germline lookup yields CDR1 PRHDT and CDR2 FYEKMQ (reference sequence). The V and J ends lost 5 bases and 5 bases, in that order; junction bases with no gene match: 2. The CDR3 protein is CASSLTSGDNEQFF. The CDR3 DNA reads TGTGCCAGCAGCCTGACTAGCGGGGACAATGAGCAGTTCTTC. Together with reference TRBV13 and TRBJ2-1, the CDR3 gives the full variable domain: AAGVIQSPRHLIKEKRETATLKCYPIPRHDTVYWYQQGPGQDPQFLISFYEKMQSDKGSIPDRFSAQQFSDYHSELNMSSLELGDSALYFCASSLTSGDNEQFFGPGTRLTVL.

The rearrangement links TRBV27 to TRBJ2-1, with 10 bases fitting TRBD2. This CDR3 is built from 15 residues. Losses at the gene ends were 6 bases for V and 7 bases for J; bases not matched to a gene: 9. Germline CDR1 MNHEY, CDR2 SMNVEV (reference sequence). The CDR3 sequence is CASRSPAGGVNEQFF. DNA for the CDR3: TGTGCCAGCAGGTCACCAGCGGGAGGGGTTAATGAGCAGTTCTTC.

This clonotype was recorded many times. The chain uses TRBV7-8 and TRBJ2-3; D not certain. The germline gives CDR1 SGHVS, CDR2 FQNEAQ. The CDR3 consists of 12 residues. Deletions cut 10 bases from V and 2 bases from J, with 10 bases between. The CDR3 DNA is TGTGCCAAGACCAACCTCACAGATACGCAGTATTTT. Translated: CAKTNLTDTQYF.

This clonotype was detected a few times. CDR3 nucleotide sequence: TGTGCCAGCAGCTTACCTCGGACTAGCGTGGACCAAGAGACCCAGTACTTC. Translating gives CASSLPRTSVDQETQYF. This rearrangement joins TRBV7-9 to TRBJ2-5, with 9 positions matching TRBD2. The V segment lost 2 bases and the J segment 0 bases; nucleotides outside the gene matches: 7. Germline values: CDR1 SEHNR, CDR2 FQNEAQ (reference sequence). The CDR3 is made up of 17 amino acids.

This clonotype showed up just a few times. The gene calls are TRBV2 and TRBJ1-4; no reliable D call. Trimming removed 2 bases from V and 8 bases from J, with 3 bases in between. CDR1 is SNHLY and CDR2 is FYNNEI in the germline V gene. The CDR3 extends over 11 amino acids. DNA of the CDR3: TGTGCCAGCAGTGAACAAGAAAAACTGTTTTTT. Its protein is CASSEQEKLFF.

There are many counts of this clonotype. The V and J genes are TRBV6-1 and TRBJ1-1; no definite D call. Trimming pared 7 bases from V and 7 bases from J, leaving 16 bases between. The CDR3 totals 13 residues. Per germline, CDR1 MNHNS and CDR2 SASEGT. The CDR3 region is CASTNRTTGEAFF. For the CDR3, the DNA is TGTGCCAGCACTAACCGAACGACCGGTGAAGCTTTCTTT.

This clonotype was seen at least ten times. The chain combines TRBV20-1 with TRBJ2-2, with D perhaps matching TRBD1 (6 bases). Germline assignment: CDR1 DFQATT and CDR2 SNEGSKA (reference sequence). V was clipped by 4 bases and J by 4 bases, with 13 bases between them. The CDR3 is made up of 14 amino acids. The CDR3 here is CSAKQGGSTGELFF. Written as DNA, the CDR3 is TGCAGTGCTAAACAGGGTGGGTCCACCGGGGAGCTGTTTTTT.

The chain joins TRBV20-1 to TRBJ2-4; D is possibly TRBD2 (5 bases). The V gene lost 2 bases and the J gene lost 2 bases, with 13 bases spanning the gap. Germline V CDR1 and CDR2: DFQATT, SNEGSKA (reference sequence). The CDR3 is 15 residues long. CDR3 sequence (DNA): TGCAGTGCTAGACTTATCGCCGGGACCAAAAACATTCAGTACTTC. Translating it yields CSARLIAGTKNIQYF.

This clonotype showed up many times. The chain combines TRBV6-5 with TRBJ2-7; D gene unclear. The CDR3 consists of 17 residues. V was shortened by 0 bases and J by 3 bases, with 18 bases between the two germline ends. In germline, CDR1 is MNHEY, CDR2 SVGAGI. CDR3 bases: TGTGCCAGCAGTTACTCGAAGTTTCAGGTTTCGGGCTACGAGCAGTACGTC. Translation gives CASSYSKFQVSGYEQYV.

This clonotype was counted at least ten times. Here the CDR3 reads CASSLPTGQGEAFF. In DNA, the CDR3 is TGTGCCAGCAGTTTGCCAACGGGACAGGGTGAAGCTTTCTTT. The V and J genes are TRBV28 and TRBJ1-1, with 9 nucleotides matching TRBD1. J lost 7 bases, V lost 3 bases, and 6 bases had no gene match. The V gene's germline CDR1 is MDHEN and CDR2 SYDVKM. This CDR3 has 14 amino acids.

This clonotype was picked up a small number of times. This sequence joins TRBV6-5 and TRBJ1-3; D is unclear. Trimming cost V 4 bases and J 3 bases, with 7 bases left between them. Germline values: CDR1 MNHEY, CDR2 SVGAGI. The CDR3 has 13 amino acids. CDR3 nucleotide sequence: TGTGCCAGCAGTTCGGGGTTTGGAAACACCATATATTTT. It encodes CASSSGFGNTIYF.

This clonotype has ten or more counts. This rearrangement joins TRBV10-3 to TRBJ1-2; unclear D gene. The CDR3 has 13 residues. The V and J ends lost 7 bases and 6 bases respectively, with 15 bases between them. Germline-derived CDR1 and CDR2 are ENHRY and SYGVKD. The CDR3 DNA sequence: TGTGCCATCACTGTCGGTGGCGGCGATGGCTACACCTTC. It is translated as CAITVGGGDGYTF.

The table lists this clonotype with many counts. This chain links TRBV12-3 or TRBV12-4 with TRBJ1-1; no reliable D call. The CDR3 runs to 14 residues. V lost 6 bases and J 1 base, leaving 12 bases between the germline ends. The CDR3: CASSRSIGNTEAFF. The CDR3 DNA sequence: TGTGCCAGCAGCCGATCCATAGGGAACACTGAAGCTTTCTTT.